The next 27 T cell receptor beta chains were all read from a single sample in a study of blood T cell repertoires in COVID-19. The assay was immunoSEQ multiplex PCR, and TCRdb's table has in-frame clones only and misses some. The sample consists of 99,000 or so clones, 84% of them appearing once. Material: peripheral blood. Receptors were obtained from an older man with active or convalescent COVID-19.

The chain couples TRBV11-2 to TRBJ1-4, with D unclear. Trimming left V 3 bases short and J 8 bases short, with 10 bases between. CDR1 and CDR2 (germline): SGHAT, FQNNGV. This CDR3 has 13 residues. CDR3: CASSFGGREKLFF. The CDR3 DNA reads TGTGCCAGCAGCTTTGGAGGGCGGGAAAAACTGTTTTTT.

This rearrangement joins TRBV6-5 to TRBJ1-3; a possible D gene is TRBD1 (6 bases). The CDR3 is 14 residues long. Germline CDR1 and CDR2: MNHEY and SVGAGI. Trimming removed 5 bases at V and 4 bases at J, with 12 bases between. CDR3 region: CASSTQGLGNTIYF. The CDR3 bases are TGTGCCAGCAGTACCCAGGGGTTAGGAAACACCATATATTTT.

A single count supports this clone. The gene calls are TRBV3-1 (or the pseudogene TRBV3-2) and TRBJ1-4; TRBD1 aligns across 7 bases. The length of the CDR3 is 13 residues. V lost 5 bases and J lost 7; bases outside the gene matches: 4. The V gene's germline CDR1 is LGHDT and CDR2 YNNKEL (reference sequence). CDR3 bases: TGTGCCAGCAGCTTCGACAGGGTTGAAAAACTGTTTTTT. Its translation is CASSFDRVEKLFF.

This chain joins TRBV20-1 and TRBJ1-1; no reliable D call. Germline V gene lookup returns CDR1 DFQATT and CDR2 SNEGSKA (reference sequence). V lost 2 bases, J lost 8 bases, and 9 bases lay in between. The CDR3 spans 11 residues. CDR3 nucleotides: TGCAGTGCTAGACGGGGTCTCGAAGCTTTCTTT. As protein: CSARRGLEAFF.

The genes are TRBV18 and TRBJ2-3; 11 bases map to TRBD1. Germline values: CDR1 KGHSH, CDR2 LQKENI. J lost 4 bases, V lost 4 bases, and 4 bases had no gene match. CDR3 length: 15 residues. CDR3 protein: CASSHGQGAADTQYF. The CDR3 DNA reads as TGTGCCAGCTCACACGGACAGGGGGCGGCAGATACGCAGTATTTT. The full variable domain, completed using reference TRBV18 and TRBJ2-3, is NAGVMQNPRHLVRRRGQEARLRCSPMKGHSHVYWYRQLPEEGLKFMVYLQKENIIDESGMPKERFSAEFPKEGPSILRIQQVVRGDSAAYFCASSHGQGAADTQYFGPGTRLTVL.

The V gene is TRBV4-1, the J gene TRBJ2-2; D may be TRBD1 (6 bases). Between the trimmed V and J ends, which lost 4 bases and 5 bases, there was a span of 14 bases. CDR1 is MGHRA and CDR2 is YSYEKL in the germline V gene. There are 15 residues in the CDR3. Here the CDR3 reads CASSPQGLQTGELFF. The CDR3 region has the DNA TGCGCCAGCAGCCCCCAGGGGTTACAAACCGGGGAGCTGTTTTTT.

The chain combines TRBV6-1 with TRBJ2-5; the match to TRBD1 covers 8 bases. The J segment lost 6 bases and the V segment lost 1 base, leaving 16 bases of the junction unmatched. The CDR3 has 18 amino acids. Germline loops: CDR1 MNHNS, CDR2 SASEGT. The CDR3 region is CASSEGGRRSDRGKTQYF. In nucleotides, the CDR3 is TGTGCCAGCAGTGAAGGCGGCCGGAGAAGCGACAGGGGTAAGACCCAGTACTTC.

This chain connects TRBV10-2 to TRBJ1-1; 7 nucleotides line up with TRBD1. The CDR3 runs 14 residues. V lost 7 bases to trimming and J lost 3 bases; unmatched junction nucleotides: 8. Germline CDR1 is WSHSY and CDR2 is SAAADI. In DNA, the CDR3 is TGCGCCAGCACTAAGACAGGGAGTGACACTGAAGCTTTCTTT. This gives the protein CASTKTGSDTEAFF.

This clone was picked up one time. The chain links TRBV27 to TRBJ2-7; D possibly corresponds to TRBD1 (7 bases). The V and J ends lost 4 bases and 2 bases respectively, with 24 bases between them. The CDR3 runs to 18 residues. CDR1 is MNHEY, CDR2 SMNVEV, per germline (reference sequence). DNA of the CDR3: TGTGCCAGCAGTTCCCCGACAGGGACGGGGGTTCGTCCCTACGAGCAGTACTTC. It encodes CASSSPTGTGVRPYEQYF.

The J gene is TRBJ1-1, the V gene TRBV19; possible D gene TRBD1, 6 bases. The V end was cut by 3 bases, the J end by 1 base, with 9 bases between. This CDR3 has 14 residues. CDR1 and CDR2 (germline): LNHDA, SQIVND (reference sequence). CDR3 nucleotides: TGTGCCAGTAGTATGAGACAGGAGAACACTGAAGCTTTCTTT. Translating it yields CASSMRQENTEAFF.

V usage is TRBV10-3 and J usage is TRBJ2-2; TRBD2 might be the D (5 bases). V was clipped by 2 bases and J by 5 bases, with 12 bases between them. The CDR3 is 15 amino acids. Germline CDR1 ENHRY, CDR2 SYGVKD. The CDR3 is CAISEMRGQTGELFF. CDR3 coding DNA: TGTGCCATCAGTGAGATGAGAGGGCAGACCGGGGAGCTGTTTTTT.

Here the CDR3 reads CASSSGLAGGRRDNEQFF. For the CDR3, the DNA is TGTGCCAGTAGCTCTGGACTAGCGGGGGGGCGTCGCGACAATGAGCAGTTCTTC. The chain recombines TRBV19 with TRBJ2-1; TRBD2 matches 15 bases. The CDR3 is 18 amino acids. The germline gives CDR1 LNHDA, CDR2 SQIVND (reference sequence). The V and J ends lost 6 bases and 5 bases, in that order; junction bases with no gene match: 11.

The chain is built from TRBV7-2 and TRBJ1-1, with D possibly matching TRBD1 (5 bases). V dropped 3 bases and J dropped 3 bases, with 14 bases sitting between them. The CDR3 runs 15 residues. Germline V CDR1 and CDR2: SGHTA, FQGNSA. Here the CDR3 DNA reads TGTGCCAGCAGCTTGGGGGGGGAAGGGTACACTGAAGCTTTCTTT. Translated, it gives CASSLGGEGYTEAFF. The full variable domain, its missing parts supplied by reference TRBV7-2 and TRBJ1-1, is GAGVSQSPSNKVTEKGKDVELRCDPISGHTALYWYRQSLGQGLEFLIYFQGNSAPDKSGLPSDRFSAERTGGSVSTLTIQRTQQEDSAVYLCASSLGGEGYTEAFFGQGTRLTVV.

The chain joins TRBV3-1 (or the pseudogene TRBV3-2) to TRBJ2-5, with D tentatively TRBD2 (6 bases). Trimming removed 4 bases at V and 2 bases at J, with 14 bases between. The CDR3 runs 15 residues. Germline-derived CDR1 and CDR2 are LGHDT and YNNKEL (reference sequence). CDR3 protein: CASSPQEGQQETQYF. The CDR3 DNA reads TGTGCCAGCAGCCCCCAGGAGGGGCAGCAAGAGACCCAGTACTTC.

The chain's CDR3 is CASSIGQGTYNEQFF. The CDR3 DNA is TGTGCCAGTAGTATAGGACAGGGGACCTACAATGAGCAGTTCTTC. The chain combines TRBV19 with TRBJ2-1, with 8 bases matching TRBD1. Per the germline V gene, CDR1 is LNHDA and CDR2 is SQIVND (reference sequence). CDR3 size: 15 residues. V was clipped by 1 base and J by 2 bases; unmatched bases: 1.

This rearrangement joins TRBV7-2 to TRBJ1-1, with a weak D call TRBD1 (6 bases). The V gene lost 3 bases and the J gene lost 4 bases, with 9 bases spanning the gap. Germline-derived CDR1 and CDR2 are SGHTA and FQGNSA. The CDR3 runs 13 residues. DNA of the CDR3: TGTGCCAGCAGCTTGCAGGGGCCCACTGAAGCTTTCTTT. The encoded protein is CASSLQGPTEAFF.

Here the CDR3 reads CASSRGSDSLGREQYF. In DNA, the CDR3 is TGTGCCAGCTCACGGGGATCGGACAGCCTCGGTCGCGAGCAGTACTTC. The chain combines TRBV18 with TRBJ2-7, with D perhaps TRBD1 (6 bases). This CDR3 contains 16 residues. CDR1 is KGHSH and CDR2 is LQKENI in the germline V gene. Trimming stripped 4 bases from V and 6 bases from J, with 22 bases between.

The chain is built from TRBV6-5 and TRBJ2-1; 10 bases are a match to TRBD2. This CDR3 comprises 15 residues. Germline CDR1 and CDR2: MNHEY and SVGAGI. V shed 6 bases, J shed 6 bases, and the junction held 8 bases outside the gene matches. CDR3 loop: CASSYGLAVGNEQFF. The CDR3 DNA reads TGTGCCAGCAGCTACGGACTAGCGGTGGGCAATGAGCAGTTCTTC.

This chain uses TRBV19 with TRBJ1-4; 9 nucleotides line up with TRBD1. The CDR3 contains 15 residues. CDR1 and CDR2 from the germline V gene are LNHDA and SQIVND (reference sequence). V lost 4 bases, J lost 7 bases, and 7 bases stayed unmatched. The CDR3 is CASSTRTGVGEKLFF. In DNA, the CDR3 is TGTGCCAGTAGTACGCGGACAGGGGTGGGTGAAAAACTGTTTTTT.

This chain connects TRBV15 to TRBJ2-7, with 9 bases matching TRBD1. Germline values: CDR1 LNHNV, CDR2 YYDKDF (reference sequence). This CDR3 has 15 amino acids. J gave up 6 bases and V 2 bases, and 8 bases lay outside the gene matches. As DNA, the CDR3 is TGTGCCACCAGCAGAACCGGGACAGGGTTCTCCGAGCAGTACTTC. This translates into CATSRTGTGFSEQYF.

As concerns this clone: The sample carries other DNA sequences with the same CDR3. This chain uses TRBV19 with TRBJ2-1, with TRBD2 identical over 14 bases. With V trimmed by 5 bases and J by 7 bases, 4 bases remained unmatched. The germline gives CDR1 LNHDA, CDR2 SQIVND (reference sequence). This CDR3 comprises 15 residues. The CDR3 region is CASSSWTSGGNEQFF. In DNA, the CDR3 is TGTGCCAGTAGTTCTTGGACTAGCGGGGGGAATGAGCAGTTCTTC.

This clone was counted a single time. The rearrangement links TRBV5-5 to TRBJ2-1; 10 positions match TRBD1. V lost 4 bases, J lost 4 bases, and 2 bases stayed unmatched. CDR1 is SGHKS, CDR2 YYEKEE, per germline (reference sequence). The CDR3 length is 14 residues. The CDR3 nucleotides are TGTGCCAGCAGCATGGGACAGGGGTACAATGAGCAGTTCTTC. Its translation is CASSMGQGYNEQFF.

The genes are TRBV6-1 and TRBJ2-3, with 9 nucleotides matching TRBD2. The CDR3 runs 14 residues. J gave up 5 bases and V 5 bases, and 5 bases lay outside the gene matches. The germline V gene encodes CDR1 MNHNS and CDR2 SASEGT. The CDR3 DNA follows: TGTGCCAGCAGTCATAGCGGGGGTGGAGATACGCAGTATTTT. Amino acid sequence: CASSHSGGGDTQYF.

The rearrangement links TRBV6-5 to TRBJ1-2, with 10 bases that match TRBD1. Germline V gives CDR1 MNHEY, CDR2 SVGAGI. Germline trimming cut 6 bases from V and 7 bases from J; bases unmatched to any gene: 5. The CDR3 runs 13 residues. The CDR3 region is CASSRDRGPGYTF. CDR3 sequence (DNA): TGTGCCAGCAGCCGTGACAGGGGGCCTGGCTACACCTTC.

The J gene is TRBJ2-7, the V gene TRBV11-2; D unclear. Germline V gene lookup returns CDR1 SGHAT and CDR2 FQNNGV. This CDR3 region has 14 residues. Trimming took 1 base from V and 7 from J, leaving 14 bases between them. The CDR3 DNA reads TGTGCCAGCAGCTTAGGAGCCTCCCGGTGGGAGCAGTACTTC. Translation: CASSLGASRWEQYF.

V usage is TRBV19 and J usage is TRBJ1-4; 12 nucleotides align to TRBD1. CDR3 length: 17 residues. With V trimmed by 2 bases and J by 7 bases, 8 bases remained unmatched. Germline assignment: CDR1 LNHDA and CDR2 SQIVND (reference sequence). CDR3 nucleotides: TGTGCCAGTAGTATACGGGACAGGGGGCGCGTTCGTGAAAAACTGTTTTTT. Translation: CASSIRDRGRVREKLFF. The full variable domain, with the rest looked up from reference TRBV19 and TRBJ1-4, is DGGITQSPKYLFRKEGQNVTLSCEQNLNHDAMYWYRQDPGQGLRLIYYSQIVNDFQKGDIAEGYSVSREKKESFPLTVTSAQKNPTAFYLCASSIRDRGRVREKLFFGSGTQLSVL.

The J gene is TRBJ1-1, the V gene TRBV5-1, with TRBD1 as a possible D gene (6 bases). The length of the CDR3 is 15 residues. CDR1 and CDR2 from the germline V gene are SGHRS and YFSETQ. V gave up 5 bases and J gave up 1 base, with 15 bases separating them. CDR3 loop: CASSSQGLRNTEAFF. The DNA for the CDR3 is TGCGCCAGCAGTTCCCAGGGGCTGAGGAACACTGAAGCTTTCTTT. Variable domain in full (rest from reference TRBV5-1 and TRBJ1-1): KAGVTQTPRYLIKTRGQQVTLSCSPISGHRSVSWYQQTPGQGLQFLFEYFSETQRNKGNFPGRFSGRQFSNSRSEMNVSTLELGDSALYLCASSSQGLRNTEAFFGQGTRLTVV.